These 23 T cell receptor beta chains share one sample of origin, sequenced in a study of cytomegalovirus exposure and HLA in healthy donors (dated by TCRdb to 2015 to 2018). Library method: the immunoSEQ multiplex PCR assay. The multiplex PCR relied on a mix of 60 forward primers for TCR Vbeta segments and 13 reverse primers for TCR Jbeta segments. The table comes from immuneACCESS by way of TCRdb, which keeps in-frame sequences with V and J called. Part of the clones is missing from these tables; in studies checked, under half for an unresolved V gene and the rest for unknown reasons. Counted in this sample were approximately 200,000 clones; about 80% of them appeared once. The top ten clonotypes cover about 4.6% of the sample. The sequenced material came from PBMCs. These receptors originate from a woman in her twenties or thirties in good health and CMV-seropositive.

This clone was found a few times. Here the CDR3 reads CASSQGSGLGVAEQFF. The CDR3 bases are TGTGCCAGCAGCCAAGGTTCGGGACTAGGGGTTGCTGAGCAGTTCTTC. The chain uses TRBV4-2 and TRBJ2-1; TRBD2 agrees at 8 bases. J gave up 9 bases and V 1 base, and 11 bases lay outside the gene matches. From germline, CDR1 is LGHNA and CDR2 YNFKEQ. CDR3 length equals 16 residues.

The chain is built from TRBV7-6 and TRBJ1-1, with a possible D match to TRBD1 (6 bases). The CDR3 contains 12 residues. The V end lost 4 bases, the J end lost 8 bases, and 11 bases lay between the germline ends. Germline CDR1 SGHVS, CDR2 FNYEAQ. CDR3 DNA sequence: TGTGCCAGCAGCTCGGGGGGGCTCGAAGCTTTCTTT. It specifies CASSSGGLEAFF.

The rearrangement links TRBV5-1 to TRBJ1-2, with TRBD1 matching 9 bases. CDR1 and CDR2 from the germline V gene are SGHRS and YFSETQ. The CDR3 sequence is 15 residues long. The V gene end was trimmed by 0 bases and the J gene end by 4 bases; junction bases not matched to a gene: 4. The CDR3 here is CASSLAGTGIYGYTF. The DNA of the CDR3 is TGCGCCAGCAGCTTGGCCGGGACAGGGATCTATGGCTACACCTTC.

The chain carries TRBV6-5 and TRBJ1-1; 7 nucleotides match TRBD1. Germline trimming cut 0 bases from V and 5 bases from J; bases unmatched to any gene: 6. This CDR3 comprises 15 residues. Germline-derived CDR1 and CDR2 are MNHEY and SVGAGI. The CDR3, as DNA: TGTGCCAGCAGTTACTCGTCAGGGGGGAGAACTGAAGCTTTCTTT. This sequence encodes CASSYSSGGRTEAFF.

CDR3 nucleotide sequence: TGTGCCAGCAGTTACCCCACAGCGAACACTGAAGCTTTCTTT. Protein product: CASSYPTANTEAFF. V gene TRBV6-6 combines with J gene TRBJ1-1; D is undetermined. Germline V lookup: CDR1 MNHNY, CDR2 SVGAGI (reference sequence). This CDR3 spans 14 amino acids. Trimming took off 2 bases at V and 1 base at J, with 8 bases between the two ends.

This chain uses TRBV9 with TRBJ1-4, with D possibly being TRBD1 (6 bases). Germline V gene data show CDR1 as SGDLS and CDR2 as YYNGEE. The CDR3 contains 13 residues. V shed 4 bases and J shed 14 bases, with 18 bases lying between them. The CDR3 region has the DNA TGTGCCAGCAGCCCAATAACAGGGTCGAGGCTGTTTTTT. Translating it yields CASSPITGSRLFF.

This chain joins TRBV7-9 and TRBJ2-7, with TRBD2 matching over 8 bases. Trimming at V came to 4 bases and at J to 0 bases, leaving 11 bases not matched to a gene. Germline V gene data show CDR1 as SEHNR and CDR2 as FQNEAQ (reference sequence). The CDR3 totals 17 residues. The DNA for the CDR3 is TGTGCCAGCAGCTCCCCCCCATGGCGGGAGGACTCCTACGAGCAGTACTTC. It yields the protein CASSSPPWREDSYEQYF.

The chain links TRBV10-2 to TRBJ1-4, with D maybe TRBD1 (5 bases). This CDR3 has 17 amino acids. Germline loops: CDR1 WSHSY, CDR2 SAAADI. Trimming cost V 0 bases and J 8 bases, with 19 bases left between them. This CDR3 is CASSESTVRENNEKLFF. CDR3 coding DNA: TGCGCCAGCAGTGAGTCGACAGTCCGAGAGAACAACGAAAAACTGTTTTTT.

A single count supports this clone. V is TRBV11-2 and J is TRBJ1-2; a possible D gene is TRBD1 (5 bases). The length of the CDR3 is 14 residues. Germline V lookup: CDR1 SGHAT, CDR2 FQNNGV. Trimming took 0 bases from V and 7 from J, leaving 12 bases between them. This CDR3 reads CASSLDPGLGGYTF. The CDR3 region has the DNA TGTGCCAGCAGCTTAGATCCAGGGTTGGGTGGCTACACCTTC.

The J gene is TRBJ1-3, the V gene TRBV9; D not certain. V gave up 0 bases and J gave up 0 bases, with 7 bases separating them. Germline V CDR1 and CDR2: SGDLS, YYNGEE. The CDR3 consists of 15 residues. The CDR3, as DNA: TGTGCCAGCAGCGTAGGTCGGGGCTCTGGAAACACCATATATTTT. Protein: CASSVGRGSGNTIYF.

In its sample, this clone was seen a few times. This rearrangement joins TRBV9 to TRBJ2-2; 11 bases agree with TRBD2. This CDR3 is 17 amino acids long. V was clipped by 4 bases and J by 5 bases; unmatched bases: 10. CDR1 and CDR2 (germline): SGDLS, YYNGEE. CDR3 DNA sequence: TGTGCCAGCAGCACTCGGGTAGCGGGAGGGCCGACCGGGGAGCTGTTTTTT. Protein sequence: CASSTRVAGGPTGELFF.

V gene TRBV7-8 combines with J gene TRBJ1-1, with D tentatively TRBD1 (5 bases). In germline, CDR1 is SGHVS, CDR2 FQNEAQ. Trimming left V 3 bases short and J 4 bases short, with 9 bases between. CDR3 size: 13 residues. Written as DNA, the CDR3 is TGTGCCAGCAGCTTCAGGGAAAGCACTGAAGCTTTCTTT. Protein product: CASSFRESTEAFF.

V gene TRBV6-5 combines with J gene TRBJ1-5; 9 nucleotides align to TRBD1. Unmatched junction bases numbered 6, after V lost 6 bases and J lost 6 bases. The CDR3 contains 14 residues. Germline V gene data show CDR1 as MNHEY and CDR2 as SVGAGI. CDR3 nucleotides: TGTGCCAGCAGCAAACAGGGGGCGAGTCAGCCCCAGCATTTT. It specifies CASSKQGASQPQHF.

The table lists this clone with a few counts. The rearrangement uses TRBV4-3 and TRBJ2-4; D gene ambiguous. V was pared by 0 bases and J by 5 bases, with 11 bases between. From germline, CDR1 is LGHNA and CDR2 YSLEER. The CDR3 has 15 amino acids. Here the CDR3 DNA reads TGCGCCAGCAGCCAAGATTTGGCGGTCGAAAACATTCAGTACTTC. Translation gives CASSQDLAVENIQYF.

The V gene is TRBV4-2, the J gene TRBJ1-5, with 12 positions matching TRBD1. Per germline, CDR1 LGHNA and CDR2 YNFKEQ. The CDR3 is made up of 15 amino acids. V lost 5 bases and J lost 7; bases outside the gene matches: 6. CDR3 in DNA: TGTGCCAGCAGCACTGGGACAGGGGGCGAGCAGCCCCAGCATTTT. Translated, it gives CASSTGTGGEQPQHF.

The CDR3 DNA reads TGTGCCAGCAGCCAAAGCCCCCAAGACACAGATACGCAGTATTTT. This gives the protein CASSQSPQDTDTQYF. The rearrangement uses TRBV4-2 and TRBJ2-3; no firm D call. This CDR3 has 15 amino acids. Between the trimmed V and J ends, which lost 2 bases and 2 bases, there was a span of 11 bases. Germline V gene lookup returns CDR1 LGHNA and CDR2 YNFKEQ.

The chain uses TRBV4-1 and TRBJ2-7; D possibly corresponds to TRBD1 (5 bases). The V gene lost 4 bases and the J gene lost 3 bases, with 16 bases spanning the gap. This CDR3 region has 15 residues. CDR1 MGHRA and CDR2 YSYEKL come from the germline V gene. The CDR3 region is CASSLMTALFYEQYF. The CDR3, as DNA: TGCGCCAGCAGCCTAATGACAGCTCTTTTCTACGAGCAGTACTTC.

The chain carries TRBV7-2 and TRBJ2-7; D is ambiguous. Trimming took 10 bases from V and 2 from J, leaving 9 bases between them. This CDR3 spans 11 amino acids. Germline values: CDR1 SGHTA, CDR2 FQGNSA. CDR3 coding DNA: TGTGCCACCCTCCGGGCCTACGAGCAGTACTTC. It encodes CATLRAYEQYF.

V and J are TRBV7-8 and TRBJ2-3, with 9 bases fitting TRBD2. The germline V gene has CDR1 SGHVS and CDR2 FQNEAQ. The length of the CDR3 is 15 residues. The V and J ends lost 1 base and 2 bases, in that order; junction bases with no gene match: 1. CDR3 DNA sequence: TGTGCCAGCAGCTTAGAGCGGGGGGCCACAGATACGCAGTATTTT. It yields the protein CASSLERGATDTQYF.

CDR3 DNA sequence: TGTGCCAGCAGTGAACTGGGACAGGGCCGACAGCCCCAGCATTTT. It is translated as CASSELGQGRQPQHF. V and J are TRBV2 and TRBJ1-5, with 9 bases aligning to TRBD1. Germline CDR1 SNHLY, CDR2 FYNNEI. J gave up 7 bases and V 2 bases, and 6 bases lay outside the gene matches. This CDR3 has 15 residues.

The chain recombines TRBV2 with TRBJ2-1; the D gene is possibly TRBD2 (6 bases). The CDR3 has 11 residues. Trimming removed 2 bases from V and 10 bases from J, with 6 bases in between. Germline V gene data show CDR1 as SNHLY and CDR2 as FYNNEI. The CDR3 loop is CASSERGEQFF. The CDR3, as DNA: TGTGCCAGCAGTGAACGGGGGGAGCAGTTCTTC.

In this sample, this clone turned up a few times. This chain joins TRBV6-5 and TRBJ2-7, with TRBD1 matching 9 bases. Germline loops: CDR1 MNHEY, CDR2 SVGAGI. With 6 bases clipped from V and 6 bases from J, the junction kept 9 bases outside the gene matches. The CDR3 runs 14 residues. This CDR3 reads CASRARTGAVEQYF. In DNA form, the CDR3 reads TGTGCCAGCAGAGCAAGGACAGGGGCCGTCGAGCAGTACTTC.

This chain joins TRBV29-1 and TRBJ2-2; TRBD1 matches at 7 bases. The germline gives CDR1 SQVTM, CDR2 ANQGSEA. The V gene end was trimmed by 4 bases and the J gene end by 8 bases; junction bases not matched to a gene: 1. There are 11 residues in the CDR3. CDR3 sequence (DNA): TGCAGCGTTGCGGGACAGGGGGAGCTGTTTTTT. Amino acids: CSVAGQGELFF.